Below are 9 T cell receptor beta chains sequenced from a single sample in a study of beta chain features in type 1 diabetes. Every bit of the isolated RNA underwent reverse transcription, so sequencing read expressed TCRB transcripts. Method: immunoSEQ multiplex PCR; TCRdb's copy keeps in-frame clones and lacks some. The data show 350,000 to 450,000 clones, around 15% seen once. The sequenced sample was naive CD4+ T cells from blood. The receptor source for this set is a woman aged 18 to 35 in good health.

CDR3 bases: TGTGCCAGCAGTAAGACACAGACAAGCAATCAGCCCCAGCATTTT. This sequence encodes CASSKTQTSNQPQHF. The J gene is TRBJ1-5, the V gene TRBV6-6; no clear D gene. With 5 bases removed from V and 1 base from J, the gap between germline ends came to 12 bases. This CDR3 is 15 amino acids long. Germline lookup yields CDR1 MNHNY and CDR2 SVGAGI (reference sequence).

This chain uses TRBV15 with TRBJ1-1; 8 nucleotides agree with TRBD1. CDR3 length: 17 residues. V was pared by 0 bases and J by 4 bases, with 10 bases of the junction left unmatched. Germline CDR1 LNHNV, CDR2 YYDKDF (reference sequence). The chain's CDR3 is CATSRDGRGPSSTEAFF. CDR3 DNA sequence: TGTGCCACCAGCAGAGATGGCAGGGGGCCATCGAGCACTGAAGCTTTCTTT.

The chain has TRBV28 and TRBJ2-7; no reliable D call. V was clipped by 4 bases and J by 4 bases, with 8 bases between them. Germline assignment: CDR1 MDHEN and CDR2 SYDVKM. This CDR3 spans 12 amino acids. DNA for the CDR3: TGTGCCAGCAGTTGGTCAGTTTACGAGCAGTACTTC. This encodes CASSWSVYEQYF.

This sequence joins TRBV30 and TRBJ2-3; 7 bases agree with TRBD2. Germline CDR1 GTSNPN, CDR2 SVGIG (reference sequence). The length of the CDR3 is 17 residues. With 8 bases clipped from V and 0 bases from J, the junction kept 17 bases outside the gene matches. The CDR3 protein is CAPSPSGMLASTDTQYF. CDR3 nucleotide sequence: TGTGCCCCCAGCCCAAGCGGGATGTTGGCTAGCACAGATACGCAGTATTTT. The variable domain in full, completed from reference TRBV30 and TRBJ2-3, reads SQTIHQWPATLVQPVGSPLSLECTVEGTSNPNLYWYRQAAGRGLQLLFYSVGIGQISSEVPQNLSASRPQDRQFILSSKKLLLSDSGFYLCAPSPSGMLASTDTQYFGPGTRLTVL.

The chain links TRBV18 to TRBJ1-3; a weak D match, TRBD1 (5 bases). CDR1 KGHSH and CDR2 LQKENI come from the germline V gene. The CDR3 is made up of 15 amino acids. The ends were cut back, 6 bases at V and 0 bases at J, with 12 bases in the middle. The CDR3 here is CASSPQGNSGNTIYF. For the CDR3, the DNA is TGTGCCAGCTCCCCCCAGGGTAACTCTGGAAACACCATATATTTT. The full variable domain, its missing parts supplied by reference TRBV18 and TRBJ1-3, is NAGVMQNPRHLVRRRGQEARLRCSPMKGHSHVYWYRQLPEEGLKFMVYLQKENIIDESGMPKERFSAEFPKEGPSILRIQQVVRGDSAAYFCASSPQGNSGNTIYFGEGSWLTVV.

The chain has TRBV7-9 and TRBJ1-2; D unresolved. The CDR3 loop spans 16 amino acids. The germline CDR1 and CDR2 sequences are SEHNR and FQNEAQ (reference sequence). Between the trimmed V and J ends, which lost 4 bases and 4 bases, there was a span of 19 bases. CDR3 bases: TGTGCCAGCAGCTCCCCCGGGCGCAAAGGGAGCTATGGCTACACCTTC. Amino acids: CASSSPGRKGSYGYTF. The variable domain in full, completed from reference TRBV7-9 and TRBJ1-2, reads DTGVSQNPRHKITKRGQNVTFRCDPISEHNRLYWYRQTLGQGPEFLTYFQNEAQLEKSRLLSDRFSAERPKGSFSTLEIQRTEQGDSAMYLCASSSPGRKGSYGYTFGSGTRLTVV.

This clone has more than one count but fewer than ten. The rearrangement joins TRBV29-1 to TRBJ2-7; TRBD1 matches at 8 bases. CDR1 is SQVTM, CDR2 ANQGSEA, per germline. There are 14 residues in the CDR3. V lost 7 bases, J lost 0 bases, and 8 bases stayed unmatched. The CDR3 bases are TGCAGCGCTACCGGGACAGGTATCTCCTACGAGCAGTACTTC. This gives the protein CSATGTGISYEQYF.

On this clone: The same CDR3 arises from other DNA sequences in this sample as well. This chain links TRBV5-4 with TRBJ2-1; 9 bases align to TRBD2. CDR3 length equals 15 residues. The ends lost 4 bases at V and 1 base at J; junction bases unmatched: 3. The germline V gene has CDR1 SGHNT and CDR2 YYREEE (reference sequence). CDR3 protein: CASSQTSGSYNEQFF. CDR3 sequence (DNA): TGTGCCAGCAGCCAGACTAGCGGATCCTACAATGAGCAGTTCTTC.

The rearrangement uses TRBV30 and TRBJ1-1; D is unclear. V was shortened by 2 bases and J by 3 bases, with 10 bases between the two germline ends. The CDR3 runs to 13 residues. Germline values: CDR1 GTSNPN, CDR2 SVGIG (reference sequence). The CDR3 region is CAWSNNGYTEAFF. For the CDR3, the DNA is TGTGCCTGGAGTAATAACGGTTACACTGAAGCTTTCTTT.